Shown below are 6 T cell receptor beta chains from a single sample sequenced in a study of T cell responses to AZD1222 COVID-19 vaccine. Repertoires were generated with immunoSEQ multiplex PCR, while TCRdb's copy carries only in-frame clones and drops some. Of some 99,000 clones in the sample, 70% to 90% are singletons; the top ten hold about 15%. This sample comprised peripheral blood, obtained on day 0 of AZD1222 vaccination. The receptors come from an adult in good health.

V gene TRBV28 combines with J gene TRBJ1-5, with 7 positions matching TRBD1. Germline CDR1 and CDR2: MDHEN and SYDVKM. V lost 6 bases to trimming and J lost 6 bases; unmatched junction nucleotides: 2. This CDR3 has 12 residues. In nucleotides, the CDR3 is TGTGCCAGCAGATGGGACAGTCAGCCCCAGCATTTT. This gives the protein CASRWDSQPQHF.

The rearrangement links TRBV30 to TRBJ1-1; D is uncertain. Germline loops: CDR1 GTSNPN, CDR2 SVGIG (reference sequence). The CDR3 is 12 amino acids. The CDR3 here is CAQGPMNTEAFF. CDR3 sequence (DNA): TGTGCTCAAGGGCCGATGAACACTGAAGCTTTCTTT.

V and J are TRBV7-9 and TRBJ2-7, with a possible D match to TRBD2 (7 bases). Trimming shortened V by 2 bases and J by 4 bases, and 12 bases separated the two germline ends. Per germline, CDR1 SEHNR and CDR2 FQNEAQ (reference sequence). The CDR3 covers 14 residues. The CDR3: CASSLYGGLYEQYF. The DNA for the CDR3 is TGTGCCAGCAGCTTATACGGGGGGCTTTACGAGCAGTACTTC.

The V and J genes are TRBV10-3 and TRBJ1-6; D perhaps matches TRBD1 (6 bases). Trimming left V 2 bases short and J 3 bases short, with 8 bases between. The CDR3 loop spans 15 amino acids. CDR1 and CDR2 from the germline V gene are ENHRY and SYGVKD. Written as DNA, the CDR3 is TGTGCCATCAGTGAGGGACAGTACTATAATTCACCCCTCCACTTT. Amino acid sequence: CAISEGQYYNSPLHF.

The V and J genes are TRBV30 and TRBJ2-3; TRBD2 matches 8 bases. There are 17 residues in the CDR3. Unmatched junction bases numbered 11, after V lost 3 bases and J lost 0 bases. The germline CDR1 and CDR2 sequences are GTSNPN and SVGIG (reference sequence). The DNA of the CDR3 is TGTGCCTGGAGCGATGGGATAGCGGGAACTAGCACAGATACGCAGTATTTT. Translating it yields CAWSDGIAGTSTDTQYF. The full variable domain, with the rest looked up from reference TRBV30 and TRBJ2-3, is SQTIHQWPATLVQPVGSPLSLECTVEGTSNPNLYWYRQAAGRGLQLLFYSVGIGQISSEVPQNLSASRPQDRQFILSSKKLLLSDSGFYLCAWSDGIAGTSTDTQYFGPGTRLTVL.

This rearrangement joins TRBV7-3 to TRBJ2-7; 8 bases map to TRBD1. Germline values: CDR1 SGHTA, CDR2 FQGTGA. The CDR3 consists of 16 residues. Germline trimming cut 5 bases from V and 6 bases from J; bases unmatched to any gene: 15. The CDR3 sequence: CASSTLDRERVGEQYV. DNA for the CDR3: TGTGCCAGCAGCACTTTGGACAGGGAAAGAGTTGGCGAGCAGTACGTC.